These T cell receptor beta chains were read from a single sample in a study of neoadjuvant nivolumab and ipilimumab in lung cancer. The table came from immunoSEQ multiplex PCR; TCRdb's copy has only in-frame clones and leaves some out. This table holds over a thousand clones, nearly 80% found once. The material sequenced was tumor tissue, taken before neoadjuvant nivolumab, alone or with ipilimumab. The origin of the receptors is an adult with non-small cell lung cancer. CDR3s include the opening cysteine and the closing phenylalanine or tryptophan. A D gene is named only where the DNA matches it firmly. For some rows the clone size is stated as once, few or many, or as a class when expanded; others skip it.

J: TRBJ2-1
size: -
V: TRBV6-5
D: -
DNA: TGTGCCAGCAGGCCTGGTAACCTGTTTGATGAGCAGTTCTTC
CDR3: CASRPGNLFDEQFF

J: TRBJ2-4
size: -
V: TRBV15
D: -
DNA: TGTGCCACCAGCAGAGATCGGATCCAGGTGGGGGGCGCGACCAAAAACATTCAGTACTTC
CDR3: CATSRDRIQVGGATKNIQYF

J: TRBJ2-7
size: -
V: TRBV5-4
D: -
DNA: TGTGCCAGCAGCTCCGGATTACTAGCATCAATCGGAGAGCAGTACTTC
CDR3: CASSSGLLASIGEQYF

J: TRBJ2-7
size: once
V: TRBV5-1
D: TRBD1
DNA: TGCGCCAGCAGCTTGGGACAGGGGGCTTACGAGCAGTACTTC
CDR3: CASSLGQGAYEQYF

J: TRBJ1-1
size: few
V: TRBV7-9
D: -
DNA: TGTGCCACCAGGCCGACACTCCAATCTGAAGCTTTCTTT
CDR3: CATRPTLQSEAFF

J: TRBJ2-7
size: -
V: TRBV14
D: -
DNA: TGTGCCAGCAGCCAAGTCTCCCCCGGCGAGCAGTACTTC
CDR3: CASSQVSPGEQYF

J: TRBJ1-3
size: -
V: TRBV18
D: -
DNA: TGTGCCAGCTCACCCCTGCGGAGCGGCCAAACTGGAAACACCATATATTTT
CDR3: CASSPLRSGQTGNTIYF

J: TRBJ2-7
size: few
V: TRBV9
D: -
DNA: TGTGCCAGCAGCGTAGGGCAGTCGGTCTACGAGCAGTACTTC
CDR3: CASSVGQSVYEQYF

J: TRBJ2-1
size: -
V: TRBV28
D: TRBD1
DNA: TGTGCCAGCAGTTTGGGGCAGGGGGACAGGAATGAGCAGTTCTTC
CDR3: CASSLGQGDRNEQFF

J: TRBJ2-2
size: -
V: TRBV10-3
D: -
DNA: TGTGCCATCAGTGAGTCAAAAGTGGGTGCGGAGCTGTTTTTT
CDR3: CAISESKVGAELFF

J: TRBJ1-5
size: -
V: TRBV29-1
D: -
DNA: TGCAGCGTCGGGGGACAGCCCCAGCATTTT
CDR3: CSVGGQPQHF

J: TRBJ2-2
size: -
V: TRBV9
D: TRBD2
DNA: TGTGCCAGCAGCCCCCGGGACTATAACACCGGGGAGCTGTTTTTT
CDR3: CASSPRDYNTGELFF

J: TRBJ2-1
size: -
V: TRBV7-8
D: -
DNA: TGTGCCAGCAGCACCTCCCCGGCTGGAACCTACAATGAGCAGTTCTTC
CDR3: CASSTSPAGTYNEQFF